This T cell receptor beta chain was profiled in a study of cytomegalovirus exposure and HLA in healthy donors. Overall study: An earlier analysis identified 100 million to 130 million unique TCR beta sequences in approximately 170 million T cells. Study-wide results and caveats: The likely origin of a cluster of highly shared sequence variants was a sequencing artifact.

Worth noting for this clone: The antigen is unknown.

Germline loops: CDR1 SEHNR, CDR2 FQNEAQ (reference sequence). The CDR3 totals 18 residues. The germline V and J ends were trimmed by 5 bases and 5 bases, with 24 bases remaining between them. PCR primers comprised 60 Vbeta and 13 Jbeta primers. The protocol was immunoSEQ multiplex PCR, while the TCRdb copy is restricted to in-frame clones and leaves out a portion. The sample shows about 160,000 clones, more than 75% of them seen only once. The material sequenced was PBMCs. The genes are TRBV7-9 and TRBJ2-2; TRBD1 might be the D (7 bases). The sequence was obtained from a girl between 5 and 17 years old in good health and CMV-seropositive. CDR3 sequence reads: CASSPPPQEGAGTGELFF. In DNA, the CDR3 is TGTGCCAGCAGCCCTCCCCCCCAGGAGGGGGCAGGGACCGGGGAGCTGTTTTTT.